The T cell receptor beta chain described here comes from a study of human T cells and chemical hapten exposure. TCRdb re-analysed the RACE reads in MiXCR, keeping a single row per CDR3 protein. The repertoire holds some 350,000 distinct CDR3 sequences, with roughly 6% as singletons. Time point described: patch test 2, 6 weeks after DPC sensitization. Documented treatment: therapeutic diphenylcyclopropenone sensitization with weekly scalp DPC. Total RNA came from unfractionated whole blood. Germline lookup yields CDR1 MNHEY and CDR2 SVGEGT. This CDR3 is built from 15 residues. The V and J ends lost 1 base and 4 bases respectively, with 13 bases between them. As to this clonotype: Its target is not known.

The study, taken as a whole, reports: Donors in the study had alopecia, meaning their immune response may differ from healthy people's.

This TCR was sampled from a woman under 30 with alopecia areata. Some clones in this sample may be carry-over from other donors' samples. The sequenced sample was whole blood, obtained in connection with sensitization to the hapten diphenylcyclopropenone (DPC). The rearrangement uses TRBV6-2 or TRBV6-3 and TRBJ2-5, with D hard to call. CDR3 DNA sequence: TGTGCCAGCAGTTACTTAAGGCCGCCGGGAGAGACCCAGTACTTC. It specifies CASSYLRPPGETQYF.